The rows below give T cell receptor beta chains drawn from one sample of a study of Graves' ophthalmopathy and Graves' hyperthyroidism. TCRdb analysed the multiplex PCR reads with MiXCR anew, one entry per CDR3 protein. The sample consists of 360,000 or so distinct CDR3 sequences, about a sixth of them appearing once. What was sequenced was peripheral blood. These receptors were collected from a woman aged 18-29 years with Graves' ophthalmopathy. The CDR3 runs from the conserved cysteine through the conserved F or W. A D gene is named only where the DNA matches it firmly. Clone size is not always given. Where it is, it says once, few, many or a class for expanded clones.

TRBV4-3	TRBJ1-5	many	NA	TGCGCCAGCAGCCAAGATTTCGGGGGCAATCAGCCCCAGCATTTT	CASSQDFGGNQPQHF
TRBV7-9	TRBJ1-1	many	NA	TGTGCCAGCAGCTTAGCCAGGGAAGCTTTCTTT	CASSLAREAFF
TRBV30	TRBJ2-5	many	TRBD2	TGTGCCTTCAGGGCGGGGGAAGAGACCCAGTACTTC	CAFRAGEETQYF
TRBV29-1	TRBJ1-2	NA	TRBD1	TGCAGCGTCTTCCCCTCGGGACAGGGAAGTGGCTACACCTTC	CSVFPSGQGSGYTF
TRBV20-1	TRBJ1-2	many	NA	TGCAGTGCTGGGATTGACAGGACGGTCTTC	CSAGIDRTVF
TRBV6-1	TRBJ2-7	many	NA	TGTGCCAGCAGTGAATTCTTGAGATCAGGGCAACAGTACTTC	CASSEFLRSGQQYF
TRBV4-1	TRBJ2-2	many	TRBD1	TGCGCCAGCAGCCATGGACAGGGGGCGAAGGAAGCCGGGGAGCTGTTTTTT	CASSHGQGAKEAGELFF
TRBV12-3/TRBV12-4	TRBJ2-7	many	TRBD2	TGTGCCAGCAGTTTAGGCGCGGGGGAGGAGCAGTACTTC	CASSLGAGEEQYF
TRBV30	TRBJ2-7	many	TRBD2	TGTGCCTGGAGTGGCGGGGGGACTAGTCCCTACGAGCAGTACTTC	CAWSGGGTSPYEQYF
TRBV6-2/TRBV6-3	TRBJ1-1	many	NA	TGTGCCAGCAGTCCCGCCCTTCGGAACACTGAAGCTTTCTTT	CASSPALRNTEAFF
TRBV20-1	TRBJ1-1	many	NA	TGCAGTGCTAGGACCTTCCCAGGCCTGAACACTGAAGCTTTCTTT	CSARTFPGLNTEAFF
TRBV10-3	TRBJ1-1	NA	TRBD1	TGTGCCATCTCCTCCGGGACAGGAATCATGAACACTGAAGCTTTCTTT	CAISSGTGIMNTEAFF
TRBV24-1	TRBJ2-4	few	NA	TGTGCCACCAGTGGAGGGGGTAGCACCAAAAACATTCAGTACTTC	CATSGGGSTKNIQYF
TRBV7-2	TRBJ1-1	many	NA	TGTGCCAGCAGCGACCGTGAAGCTTTCTTT	CASSDREAFF